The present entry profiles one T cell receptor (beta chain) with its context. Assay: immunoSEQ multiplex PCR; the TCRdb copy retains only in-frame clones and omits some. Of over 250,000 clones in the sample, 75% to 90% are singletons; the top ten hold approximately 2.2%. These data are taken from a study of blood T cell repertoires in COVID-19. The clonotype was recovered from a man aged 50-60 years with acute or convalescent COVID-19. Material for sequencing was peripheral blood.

The CDR3 nucleotides read TGTGCCAGCAGCTTAAAGTCCGGGGGGAACACCGGGGAGCTGTTTTTT. Translation gives CASSLKSGGNTGELFF. The chain couples TRBV11-3 to TRBJ2-2, with a possible D match to TRBD2 (6 bases). Germline-derived CDR1 and CDR2 are SGHNT and YENEEA. Trimming cost V 2 bases and J 1 base, with 11 bases left between them. CDR3 size: 16 residues.